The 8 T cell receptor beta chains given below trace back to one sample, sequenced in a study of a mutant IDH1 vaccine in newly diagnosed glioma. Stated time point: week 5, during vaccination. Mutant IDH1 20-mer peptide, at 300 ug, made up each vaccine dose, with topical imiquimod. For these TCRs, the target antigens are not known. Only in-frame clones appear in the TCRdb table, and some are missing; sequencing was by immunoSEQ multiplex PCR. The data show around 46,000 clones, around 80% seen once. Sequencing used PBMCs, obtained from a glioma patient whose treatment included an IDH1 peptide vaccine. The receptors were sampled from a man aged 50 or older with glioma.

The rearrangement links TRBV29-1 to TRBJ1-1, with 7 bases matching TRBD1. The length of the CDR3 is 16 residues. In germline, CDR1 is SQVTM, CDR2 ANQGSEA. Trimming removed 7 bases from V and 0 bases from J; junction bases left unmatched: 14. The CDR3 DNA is TGCAGCGCAATTCCCCCTGGGGGACAGCTGAACACTGAAGCTTTCTTT. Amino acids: CSAIPPGGQLNTEAFF. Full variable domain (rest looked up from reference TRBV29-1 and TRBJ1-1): SAVISQKPSRDICQRGTSLTIQCQVDSQVTMMFWYRQQPGQSLTLIATANQGSEATYESGFVIDKFPISRPNLTFSTLTVSNMSPEDSSIYLCSAIPPGGQLNTEAFFGQGTRLTVV.

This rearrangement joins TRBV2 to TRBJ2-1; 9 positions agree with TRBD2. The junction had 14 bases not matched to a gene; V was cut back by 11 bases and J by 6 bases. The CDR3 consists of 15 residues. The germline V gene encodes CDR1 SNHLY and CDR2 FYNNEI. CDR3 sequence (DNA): TGTGCCGGCCGGGGGGGGGTAGCGGGGGCCAATGAGCAGTTCTTC. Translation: CAGRGGVAGANEQFF.

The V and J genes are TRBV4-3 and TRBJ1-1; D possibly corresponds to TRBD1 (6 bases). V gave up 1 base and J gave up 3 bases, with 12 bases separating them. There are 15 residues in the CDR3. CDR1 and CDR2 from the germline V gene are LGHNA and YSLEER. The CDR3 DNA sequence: TGCGCCAGCAGCCAAGGGGCAGGGGCGGACACTGAAGCTTTCTTT. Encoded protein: CASSQGAGADTEAFF.

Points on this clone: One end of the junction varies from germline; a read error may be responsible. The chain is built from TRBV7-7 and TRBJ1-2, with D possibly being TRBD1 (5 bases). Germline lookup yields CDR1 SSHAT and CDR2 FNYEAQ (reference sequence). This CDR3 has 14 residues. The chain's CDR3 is CASSPLQGNYGYTF. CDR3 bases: TGTGCTAGCAGCCCCCTGCAGGGCAACTATGGCTACACCTTC.

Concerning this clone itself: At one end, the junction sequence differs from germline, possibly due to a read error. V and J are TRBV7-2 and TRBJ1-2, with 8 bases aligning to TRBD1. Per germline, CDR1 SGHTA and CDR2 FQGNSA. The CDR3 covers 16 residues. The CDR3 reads CASSFLPGQGNDGYTF. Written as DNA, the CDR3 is TGTGCCAGCAGCTTTCTACCTGGACAGGGTAACGATGGCTACACCTTC.

DNA for the CDR3: TGTGCCAGCAGCTTGGCATCGGGGGAGCAGTTCTTC. Its translation: CASSLASGEQFF. V is TRBV5-6 and J is TRBJ2-1, with D possibly matching TRBD2 (5 bases). CDR1 and CDR2 (germline): SGHDT, YYEEEE. The CDR3 extends over 12 amino acids. V was trimmed by 0 bases and J by 10 bases, leaving 8 bases between them.

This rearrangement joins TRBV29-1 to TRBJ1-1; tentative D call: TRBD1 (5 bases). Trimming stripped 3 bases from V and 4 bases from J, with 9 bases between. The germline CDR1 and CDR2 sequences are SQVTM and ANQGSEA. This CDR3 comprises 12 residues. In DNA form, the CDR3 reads TGCAGCGTTGAGGGGGATATCACTGAAGCTTTCTTT. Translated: CSVEGDITEAFF.

Here the CDR3 reads CASSPGRRTYNEQFF. The CDR3 DNA is TGTGCCAGCAGCCCGGGAAGGAGGACCTACAATGAGCAGTTCTTC. This chain connects TRBV13 to TRBJ2-1; perhaps TRBD2 as D (5 bases). Germline-derived CDR1 and CDR2 are PRHDT and FYEKMQ (reference sequence). The CDR3 spans 15 residues. The germline V and J ends were trimmed by 5 bases and 2 bases, with 13 bases remaining between them.